Sequencing of this T cell receptor (beta chain) was carried out in a study of blood T cell repertoires in COVID-19. The table came from immunoSEQ multiplex PCR; TCRdb's copy has only in-frame clones and leaves some out. This table has around 56,000 clones, about 70% appearing once. From germline, CDR1 is SGDLS and CDR2 YYNGEE. The V and J ends lost 3 bases and 2 bases respectively, with 15 bases between them. The CDR3 sequence is 17 residues long. The TCR was taken from an older woman with acute or convalescent COVID-19. Sequences were obtained from peripheral blood. The genes are TRBV9 and TRBJ2-6; TRBD2 might be the D (5 bases). CDR3 DNA sequence: TGTGCCAGCAGCGCGTATGGAGGATCAACTGGGGCCAACGTCCTGACTTTC. This gives the protein CASSAYGGSTGANVLTF.